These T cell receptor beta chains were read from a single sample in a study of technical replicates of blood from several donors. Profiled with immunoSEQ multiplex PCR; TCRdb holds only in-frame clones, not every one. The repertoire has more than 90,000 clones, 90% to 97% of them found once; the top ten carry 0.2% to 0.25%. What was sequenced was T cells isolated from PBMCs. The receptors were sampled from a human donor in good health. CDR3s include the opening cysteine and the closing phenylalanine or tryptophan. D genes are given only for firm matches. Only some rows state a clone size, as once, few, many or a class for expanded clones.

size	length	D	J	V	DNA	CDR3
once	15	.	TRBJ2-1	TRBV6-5	TGTGCCAGCAGTTACGGCGGGGTGAGCTACAATGAGCAGTTCTTC	CASSYGGVSYNEQFF
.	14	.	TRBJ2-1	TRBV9	TGTGCCAGCAGCGTAGCACTAGCTAAAAATGAGCAGTTCTTC	CASSVALAKNEQFF
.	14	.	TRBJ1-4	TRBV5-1	TGCGCCAGCAGCTTACAGGGCCCTAATGAAAAACTGTTTTTT	CASSLQGPNEKLFF
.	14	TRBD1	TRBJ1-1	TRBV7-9	TGTGCCAGCAGCCTTGGGACAGGGAACACTGAAGCTTTCTTT	CASSLGTGNTEAFF
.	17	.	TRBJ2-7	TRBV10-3	TGTGCCATCAGTGAATCCCGACAGGAAAGACTCTCCTACGAGCAGTACTTC	CAISESRQERLSYEQYF
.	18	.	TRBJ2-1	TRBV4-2	TGTGCCAGCAGCCAAGATGTGGGCGACGTGAGCTCCTACAATGAGCAGTTCTTC	CASSQDVGDVSSYNEQFF
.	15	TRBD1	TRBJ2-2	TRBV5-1	TGCGCCAGCAGCAGAACAGGGGGCGCAGCCGGGGAGCTGTTTTTT	CASSRTGGAAGELFF
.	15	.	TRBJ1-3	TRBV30	TGTGCCTGGAGTGTGGGGGGGTTCTCTGGAAACACCATATATTTT	CAWSVGGFSGNTIYF
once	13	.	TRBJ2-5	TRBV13	TGTGCCAGCAGCTCCCCGACCGGGTCAGCCCAGTACTTC	CASSSPTGSAQYF
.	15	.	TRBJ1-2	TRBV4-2	TGTGCCAGCAGCCTACAGGGAGCACCGAACTATGGCTACACCTTC	CASSLQGAPNYGYTF
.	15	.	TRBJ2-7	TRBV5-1	TGCGCCAGCAGCTTTGTTGCAAGCGGTTCCTACGAGCAGTACTTC	CASSFVASGSYEQYF
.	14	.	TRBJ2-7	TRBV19	TGTGCCAGTAGCACCCAGAGGGTCTCCTACGAGCAGTACTTC	CASSTQRVSYEQYF
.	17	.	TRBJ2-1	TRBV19	TGTGCCAGTAGTATAAGTAGTTTGGGAGTCTCCTACAATGAGCAGTTCTTC	CASSISSLGVSYNEQFF
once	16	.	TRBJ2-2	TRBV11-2	TGTGCCAGCACCCACGGGGATTTCGTACGTACCGGGGAGCTGTTTTTT	CASTHGDFVRTGELFF
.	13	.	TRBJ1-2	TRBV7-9	TGTGCCAGCAGCTTAGGGGCGAGCGGGGGCTACACCTTC	CASSLGASGGYTF
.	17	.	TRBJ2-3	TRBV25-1	TGTGCCAGCAGTGAATCACGCGACAGCAAAAGCACAGATACGCAGTATTTT	CASSESRDSKSTDTQYF
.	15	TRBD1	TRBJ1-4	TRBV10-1	TGCGCCAGCAGCGCTGGACAGGGACCTAATGAAAAACTGTTTTTT	CASSAGQGPNEKLFF
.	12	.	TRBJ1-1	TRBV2	TGTGCCAGCAGTCCTGAGGCAGAGAAAGCTTTCTTT	CASSPEAEKAFF
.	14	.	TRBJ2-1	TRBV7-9	TGTGCCAGCAGCCCCGGGGAGTCCTACAATGAGCAGTTCTTC	CASSPGESYNEQFF
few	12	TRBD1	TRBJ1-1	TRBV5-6	TGTGCCAGCTGGCAGGGGGGAAGTGAAGCTTTCTTT	CASWQGGSEAFF
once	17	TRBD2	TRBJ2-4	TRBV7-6	TGTGCCAGCAGCCAGAGACTAGCGGGGAACCTTAAAAACATTCAGTACTTC	CASSQRLAGNLKNIQYF
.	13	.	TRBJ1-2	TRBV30	TGTGCCTGGAGAGACAGAACTAACTATGGCTACACCTTC	CAWRDRTNYGYTF
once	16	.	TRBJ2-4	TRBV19	TGTGCCAGTAGTATAACCGGGGGGCCCGTCAAAAACATTCAGTACTTC	CASSITGGPVKNIQYF
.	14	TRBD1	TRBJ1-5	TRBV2	TGTGCCAGCAGTTTTGGACAGGGGGGTCAGCCCCAGCATTTT	CASSFGQGGQPQHF
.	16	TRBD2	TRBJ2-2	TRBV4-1	TGCGCCAGCAGCCAAGAATCGGCGGGGGTCACCGGGGAGCTGTTTTTT	CASSQESAGVTGELFF
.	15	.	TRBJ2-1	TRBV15	TGTGCCACCAGTACTTCAAACACAGGGTTCCCTGAGCAGTTCTTC	CATSTSNTGFPEQFF
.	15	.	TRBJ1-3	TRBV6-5	TGTGCCAGCAGTTACTCTGCAGGGCAGTCGGACACCATATATTTT	CASSYSAGQSDTIYF
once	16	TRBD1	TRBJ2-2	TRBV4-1	TGCGCCAGCAGGCCGGGACAGCCTCTGGGCACCGGGGAGCTGTTTTTT	CASRPGQPLGTGELFF
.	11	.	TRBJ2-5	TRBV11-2	TGTGCCAGCAGCTCTCAAGAGACCCAGTACTTC	CASSSQETQYF
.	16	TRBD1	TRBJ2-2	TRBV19	TGTGCCAGTAGAATCCCCGGGACAGGGACCACCGGGGAGCTGTTTTTT	CASRIPGTGTTGELFF
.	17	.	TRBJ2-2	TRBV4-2	TGTGCCAGCAGCCAAGCTACCGGGACTTTGAACACCGGGGAGCTGTTTTTT	CASSQATGTLNTGELFF
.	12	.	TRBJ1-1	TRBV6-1	TGTGCCAGCAGTTGGGCCAACACTGAAGCTTTCTTT	CASSWANTEAFF
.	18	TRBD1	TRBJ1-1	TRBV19	TGTGCCAGTAGATCCGATCTCACCCGTTACAGGGGCAACACTGAAGCTTTCTTT	CASRSDLTRYRGNTEAFF
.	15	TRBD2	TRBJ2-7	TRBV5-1	TGCGCCAGCAGCTCCCCCGGGAGGGGGATGTACGAGCAGTACTTC	CASSSPGRGMYEQYF
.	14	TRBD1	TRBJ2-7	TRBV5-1	TGCGCCAGCAGCTTAGGGACAGGGGGCTACGAGCAGTACTTC	CASSLGTGGYEQYF
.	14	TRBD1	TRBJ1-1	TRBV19	TGTGCCAGTAGTATCGCCACGAAGGGGGCCGTGGCTTTCTTT	CASSIATKGAVAFF
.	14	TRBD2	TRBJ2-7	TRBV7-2	TGTGCCAGCAGCTTACCTAGCGGATACTACGAGCAGTACTTC	CASSLPSGYYEQYF
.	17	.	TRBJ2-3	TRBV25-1	TGTGCCAGCAGTGAACTCACAGGGTTTTTACGCACAGATACGCAGTATTTT	CASSELTGFLRTDTQYF
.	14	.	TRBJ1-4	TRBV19	TGTGCCACCCACGAGAGGACAACTAATGAAAAACTGTTTTTT	CATHERTTNEKLFF
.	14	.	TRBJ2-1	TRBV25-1	TGTGCCAGCAGTTTACAGCTGCCCAACAATGAGCAGTTCTTC	CASSLQLPNNEQFF
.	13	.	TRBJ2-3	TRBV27	TGTGCCAGCAGGAGTCTTATGCAAGATACGCAGTATTTT	CASRSLMQDTQYF
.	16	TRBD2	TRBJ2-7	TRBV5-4	TGTGCCAGCAGCTTGAACAGCGGGAGGGCCTTAGGGGAGCAGTACTTC	CASSLNSGRALGEQYF
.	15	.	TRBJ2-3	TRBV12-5	TGTGCTAGTGGTCCGGGAGTGCTGGGCACAGATACGCAGTATTTT	CASGPGVLGTDTQYF
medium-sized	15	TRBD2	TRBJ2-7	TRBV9	TGTGCCAGCAGCGTAGCTGGCGGGGGGGGCTACGAGCAGTACTTC	CASSVAGGGGYEQYF
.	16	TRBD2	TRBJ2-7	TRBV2	TGTGCCAGCAGTGAAGCAGAGCACGGGGGGGACTACGAGCAGTACTTC	CASSEAEHGGDYEQYF